Ten or more counts support the clone carrying this T cell receptor (beta chain). Its antigen is as yet unknown. The authors made cDNA by 5'RACE with 10-nucleotide random UMIs. MiXCR, run by TCRdb on the 5' RACE reads, gives a single entry per CDR3 protein. The sample holds under 75,000 distinct CDR3 sequences, roughly 3% seen once. This entry comes from a study of neurological immune-mediated disorders. From 2 million PBMCs stored at -80 C, the unsorted libraries were generated. Whole-study findings and limits: Subjects shared no identical expanded-clone CDR3 amino acid sequences, suggesting private TCR-beta repertoires in all groups. When grouped phylogenetically, the repertoires of 18 of the 34 multiple sclerosis patients fell together in one related-CDR3 cluster, which is a possible signature.

Sequenced input: PBMCs. The clonotype comes from a woman aged 45-59 years with multiple sclerosis.

This CDR3 is CASSPLRGGKDEQFF. The CDR3 coding sequence is TGTGCCAGCAGCCCTCTGCGGGGGGGGAAAGATGAGCAGTTCTTC. The genes are TRBV11-3 and TRBJ2-1; 9 bases agree with TRBD2. V dropped 5 bases and J dropped 8; count of bases not matched to a gene: 10. CDR1 and CDR2 from the germline V gene are SGHNT and YENEEA. This CDR3 comprises 15 residues.